These T cell receptor beta chains were read from a single sample in a study of cytomegalovirus exposure and HLA in healthy donors. Measured with immunoSEQ multiplex PCR; TCRdb has only the in-frame clones, and not every one. The sample lists 26,000 or so clones, approximately 75% occurring once. The sample comprised PBMCs. Receptors were obtained from a male donor in good health and CMV-seronegative. Both conserved end residues are part of each CDR3. The order of the fields is D gene, clone size, J gene, V gene, CDR3 protein, CDR3 DNA. The D gene is left open where the match is weak. Clone size is stated in some rows and not others, as once, few, many or a class when expanded.

NA few TRBJ2-4 TRBV10-1 CARQGIQYF TGCGCCAGACAGGGCATTCAGTACTTC
NA NA TRBJ1-5 TRBV28 CASSALQGSNQPQHF TGTGCCAGCAGCGCTTTACAGGGTTCCAATCAGCCCCAGCATTTT
NA NA TRBJ2-1 TRBV19 CASSMLQGINEQFF TGTGCCAGTAGTATGCTACAGGGTATCAATGAGCAGTTCTTC
NA once TRBJ1-1 TRBV5-8 CASSLRASPEAFF TGTGCCAGCAGCCTGAGGGCATCCCCTGAAGCTTTCTTT
NA NA TRBJ2-5 TRBV29-1 CSVEDRNRYRETQYF TGCAGCGTTGAAGATCGAAACAGGTACCGAGAGACCCAGTACTTC
TRBD1 NA TRBJ1-1 TRBV27 CASSNTRGMNTEAFF TGTGCCAGCAGTAATACCAGGGGGATGAACACTGAAGCTTTCTTT
NA NA TRBJ2-7 TRBV14 CASSQDGLAYEQYF TGTGCCAGCAGCCAAGACGGCCTAGCCTACGAGCAGTACTTC
NA NA TRBJ2-5 TRBV28 CASSPGPQRGQETQYF TGTGCCAGCAGCCCAGGACCCCAGAGGGGGCAAGAGACCCAGTACTTC
NA once TRBJ2-3 TRBV5-4 CASRSPIVTDTQYF TGTGCCAGCAGGTCTCCTATCGTCACTGATACGCAGTATTTT
TRBD2 NA TRBJ2-1 TRBV19 CASSLLAGGSYNEQFF TGTGCCAGTAGTCTCCTAGCGGGGGGCTCCTACAATGAGCAGTTCTTC
TRBD1 NA TRBJ2-5 TRBV23-1 CASSQPRDSNQETQYF TGCGCCAGCAGTCAACCCCGGGACAGCAACCAAGAGACCCAGTACTTC
NA few TRBJ1-5 TRBV28 CASSHFQPQHF TGTGCCAGCAGTCACTTTCAGCCCCAGCATTTT
NA NA TRBJ2-1 TRBV2 CASSTDSFSYNEQFF TGTGCCAGCAGCACGGACAGTTTCTCCTACAATGAGCAGTTCTTC
TRBD1 NA TRBJ1-6 TRBV28 CASSKGAYNSPLHF TGTGCCAGCAGTAAGGGGGCTTATAATTCACCCCTCCACTTT
NA once TRBJ1-1 TRBV7-2 CASSLARTNTEAFF TGTGCCAGCAGCTTAGCCAGAACGAACACTGAAGCTTTCTTT
NA NA TRBJ2-6 TRBV28 CASSPGPGANVLTF TGTGCCAGCAGCCCAGGGCCCGGGGCCAACGTCCTGACTTTC
NA NA TRBJ1-2 TRBV27 CASSLAGDYGYTF TGTGCCAGCAGTTTGGCCGGGGACTATGGCTACACCTTC
TRBD1 NA TRBJ2-5 TRBV29-1 CSVPGQGLQTQYF TGCAGCGTCCCGGGACAGGGTTTACAGACCCAGTACTTC
NA NA TRBJ2-7 TRBV7-9 CASSLGRGPYEQYF TGTGCCAGCAGCTTAGGCAGGGGTCCCTACGAGCAGTACTTC
NA few TRBJ1-2 TRBV10-3 CAIREDLEGYGYTF TGTGCCATCAGAGAGGACTTAGAGGGCTATGGCTACACCTTC
TRBD1 NA TRBJ2-1 TRBV25-1 CASREGQGAYNEQFF TGTGCCAGCAGGGAGGGACAGGGAGCCTACAATGAGCAGTTCTTC
NA NA TRBJ1-4 TRBV2 CASSERLIRDEKLFF TGTGCCAGCAGTGAACGACTGATACGAGATGAAAAACTGTTTTTT
NA once TRBJ2-2 TRBV6-1 CASSDRVQGVDTGELFF TGTGCCAGCAGTGACCGGGTGCAGGGCGTGGACACCGGGGAGCTGTTTTTT
TRBD1 NA TRBJ2-3 TRBV7-2 CASSPDRVRPDTQYF TGTGCCAGCAGCCCGGACAGGGTAAGGCCAGATACGCAGTATTTT
TRBD1 NA TRBJ1-2 TRBV2 CASSVDRAYGYTF TGTGCCAGCAGTGTGGACAGGGCCTATGGCTACACCTTC
TRBD2 NA TRBJ2-1 TRBV27 CASSSRGLSGGRYNEQFF TGTGCCAGCAGCTCTAGGGGGCTTAGCGGGGGCCGTTACAATGAGCAGTTCTTC
NA NA TRBJ2-1 TRBV11-1 CASSLKRGKGLDEQFF TGTGCCAGCAGCTTAAAAAGGGGGAAGGGGTTAGATGAGCAGTTCTTC
NA NA TRBJ1-4 TRBV6-1 CASSEEAGEMDEKLFF TGTGCCAGCAGTGAAGAGGCTGGGGAGATGGATGAAAAACTGTTTTTT
NA NA TRBJ2-3 TRBV6-1 CASSADSYGTDTQYF TGTGCCAGCAGTGCCGACAGTTATGGCACAGATACGCAGTATTTT
NA NA TRBJ1-2 TRBV5-1 CASSARGGARDYGYTF TGCGCCAGCAGCGCACGGGGGGGGGCCCGAGATTATGGCTACACCTTC
TRBD1 NA TRBJ2-1 TRBV5-1 CASSLDATGNEQFF TGCGCCAGCAGCTTGGATGCGACAGGGAATGAGCAGTTCTTC
TRBD1 NA TRBJ1-1 TRBV7-9 CASSPGTDNTEAFF TGTGCCAGCAGCCCCGGGACAGATAACACTGAAGCTTTCTTT
NA NA TRBJ2-7 TRBV6-6 CASSRVLGPNLEQYF TGTGCCAGCAGTAGAGTACTAGGGCCAAACCTCGAGCAGTACTTC
NA NA TRBJ2-7 TRBV7-6 CASSLAVATRVGFYEQYF TGTGCCAGCAGCTTAGCCGTCGCGACCAGGGTGGGATTCTACGAGCAGTACTTC
TRBD1 NA TRBJ2-1 TRBV6-5 CASSYGQGNEQFF TGTGCCAGCAGTTACGGACAGGGCAATGAGCAGTTCTTC
NA NA TRBJ2-3 TRBV29-1 CSAPTAGSTDTQYF TGCAGCGCCCCCACGGCGGGGAGCACAGATACGCAGTATTTT
TRBD2 NA TRBJ2-1 TRBV5-1 CASSTDGGSSYNEQFF TGCGCCAGCAGCACCGATGGCGGGAGCTCCTACAATGAGCAGTTCTTC
NA NA TRBJ2-2 TRBV4-2 CASSQWDSDDSTGELFF TGTGCCAGCAGCCAGTGGGACTCCGATGATTCCACCGGGGAGCTGTTTTTT
TRBD2 NA TRBJ2-5 TRBV9 CASSDSGTSGRTQYF TGTGCCAGCAGCGATTCCGGGACTAGCGGAAGGACCCAGTACTTC
TRBD2 NA TRBJ2-1 TRBV4-3 CASSQDYASGSNEQFF TGCGCCAGCAGCCAAGATTACGCTAGCGGGAGTAATGAGCAGTTCTTC
NA NA TRBJ2-7 TRBV10-3 CAISEPLGSASYEQYF TGTGCCATCAGTGAGCCCCTTGGGAGTGCCTCCTACGAGCAGTACTTC
TRBD2 NA TRBJ2-3 TRBV30 CAWTSGTQYYTDTQYF TGTGCCTGGACTAGCGGGACGCAGTATTACACAGATACGCAGTATTTT
TRBD1 NA TRBJ1-1 TRBV4-3 CASSQVTGGTEAFF TGCGCCAGCAGCCAAGTGACAGGGGGCACTGAAGCTTTCTTT
TRBD1 NA TRBJ2-7 TRBV2 CASRMGQDFYEQYF TGTGCCAGCAGAATGGGACAGGACTTTTACGAGCAGTACTTC
NA NA TRBJ1-1 TRBV14 CASSEGGLTEAFF TGTGCCAGCAGCGAGGGGGGGTTGACTGAAGCTTTCTTT
TRBD2 NA TRBJ2-1 TRBV2 CASSVTRAGINEQFF TGTGCCAGCAGTGTAACCCGAGCGGGAATCAATGAGCAGTTCTTC
NA few TRBJ2-7 TRBV7-9 CASSRPTAEQYF TGTGCCAGCAGCCGGCCTACAGCCGAGCAGTACTTC
TRBD2 NA TRBJ2-7 TRBV7-8 CAGSPAVREGEQYF TGTGCCGGCAGCCCGGCGGTCAGGGAGGGCGAGCAGTACTTC